This is a list of T cell receptor beta chains from one sample in a study of blood T cell repertoires in COVID-19. Sequencing was performed with immunoSEQ multiplex PCR; in TCRdb, only in-frame clones are kept and a portion is missing. Of 110,000 to 150,000 clones listed, roughly nine tenths are singletons. Sequenced: peripheral blood. Receptors were obtained from an older woman with active COVID-19. The CDR3 runs from the conserved cysteine through the conserved F or W. Fields, in order: J gene, clone size, V gene, CDR3 protein. Expanded clones are given a class, and other clones once, few, many or no size at all.

TRBJ2-3 | . | TRBV28 | CASSPLGAGGTDTQYF
TRBJ1-5 | . | TRBV9 | CASSAGGGNSNQPQHF
TRBJ2-7 | . | TRBV29-1 | CSVEGLAGSSYEQYF
TRBJ1-5 | . | TRBV4-1 | CASSQDWRTINQPQHF
TRBJ1-2 | . | TRBV10-3 | CAISLQGDYGYTF
TRBJ2-5 | . | TRBV10-3 | CATSPGLAGGSQETQYF
TRBJ1-5 | once | TRBV7-8 | CASSQDRSKDQPQHF
TRBJ2-1 | . | TRBV6-2/TRBV6-3 | CASSRVTSGTQEQFF
TRBJ2-4 | . | TRBV5-1 | CASSLEGLGGKNIQYF
TRBJ2-1 | . | TRBV23-1 | CASSHAGLAGVEKNEQFF
TRBJ2-1 | . | TRBV3-1/TRBV3-2 | CASSPPMGQGVYNEQFF
TRBJ2-1 | . | TRBV2 | CATSRTSPSYNEQFF
TRBJ2-7 | . | TRBV18 | CASSLTGGDEQYF
TRBJ2-7 | . | TRBV29-1 | CSVTRTGTHEQYF
TRBJ2-5 | . | TRBV23-1 | CASSQNGAGDLQETQYF
TRBJ2-1 | . | TRBV2 | CASSVRREGHNEQFF
TRBJ1-5 | few | TRBV18 | CASSPDRMNQPQHF
TRBJ1-4 | . | TRBV6-2/TRBV6-3 | CASSYGGWSEKLFF
TRBJ2-5 | . | TRBV7-9 | CASSLQGLAARETQYF
TRBJ1-2 | . | TRBV20-1 | CSASAPGVGYGYTF
TRBJ2-2 | . | TRBV7-8 | CASSLVGTGNTGELFF
TRBJ1-4 | . | TRBV30 | CAWSVQGKLFF
TRBJ1-1 | . | TRBV19 | CASSIAWNTEAFF
TRBJ2-7 | medium-sized | TRBV6-5 | CASRGTGSYEQYF
TRBJ2-5 | . | TRBV30 | CASGRGGQETQYF
TRBJ1-1 | . | TRBV28 | CASSLVGRGQGYVAFF
TRBJ2-4 | . | TRBV15 | CATSRSRRNIQYF
TRBJ2-7 | . | TRBV3-1/TRBV3-2 | CASSHRTGTSGGTRGRPYEQYF
TRBJ2-6 | . | TRBV7-9 | CASSNGQGPGANVLTF
TRBJ2-2 | once | TRBV18 | CASSPGTGMPGELFF
TRBJ1-1 | . | TRBV7-9 | CASSLGSNTEAFF